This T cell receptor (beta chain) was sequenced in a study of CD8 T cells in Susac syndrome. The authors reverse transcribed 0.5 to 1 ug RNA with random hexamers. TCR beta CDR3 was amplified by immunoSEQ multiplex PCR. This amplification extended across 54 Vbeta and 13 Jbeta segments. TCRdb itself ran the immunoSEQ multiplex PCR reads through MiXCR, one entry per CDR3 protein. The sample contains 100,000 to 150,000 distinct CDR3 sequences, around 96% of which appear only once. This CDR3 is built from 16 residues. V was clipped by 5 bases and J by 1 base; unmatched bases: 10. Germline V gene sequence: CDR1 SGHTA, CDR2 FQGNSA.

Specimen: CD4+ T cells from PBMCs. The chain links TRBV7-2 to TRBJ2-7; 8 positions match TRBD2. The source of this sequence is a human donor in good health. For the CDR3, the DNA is TGTGCCAGCAGCCGGGGGGGTACCATGGGATCCTACGAGCAGTACTTC. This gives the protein CASSRGGTMGSYEQYF.